The next 31 T cell receptor beta chains were all read from a single sample in a study of patients and donors after allogeneic stem cell transplantation. TCRdb passed the RT-PCR reads through MiXCR, listing each CDR3 protein once. The table shows over 350,000 distinct CDR3 sequences, with approximately 16% occurring only once. Sequencing was performed on blood, either unsorted or a sorted T cell fraction (not recorded which). Every receptor here comes from a human donor who was either an allogeneic HSCT recipient or a stem cell or donor lymphocyte infusion donor (not recorded which). It is not recorded whose cells these are; they may come from a transplant donor.

The table lists this clonotype with many counts. V usage is TRBV10-3 and J usage is TRBJ1-2, with 8 positions matching TRBD1. The CDR3 extends over 14 amino acids. With 4 bases clipped from V and 2 bases from J, the junction kept 3 bases outside the gene matches. Per the germline V gene, CDR1 is ENHRY and CDR2 is SYGVKD. Here the CDR3 reads CAISVDRENYGYTF. CDR3 coding DNA: TGTGCCATCAGTGTGGACAGGGAGAACTATGGCTACACCTTC.

The rearrangement uses TRBV5-1 and TRBJ1-3, with a weak D call TRBD1 (6 bases). Trimming removed 0 bases from V and 1 base from J, with 14 bases in between. The CDR3 sequence is 17 residues long. The germline V gene has CDR1 SGHRS and CDR2 YFSETQ. The CDR3 loop reads CASSLAARTGSGNTIYF. The DNA for the CDR3 is TGCGCCAGCAGCTTGGCCGCTCGTACAGGGTCTGGAAACACCATATATTTT.

This clonotype was seen only a few times. The rearrangement joins TRBV20-1 to TRBJ1-5, with D unresolved. The CDR3 is 16 residues long. V gave up 4 bases and J gave up 3 bases, with 19 bases separating them. CDR1 is DFQATT and CDR2 is SNEGSKA in the germline V gene (reference sequence). The CDR3 sequence: CSAKMRQSPANQPQHF. The CDR3 bases are TGCAGTGCTAAAATGAGGCAGTCCCCCGCCAATCAGCCCCAGCATTTT.

The chain uses TRBV6-1 and TRBJ1-5; D is perhaps TRBD1 (6 bases). CDR3 size: 14 residues. Deletions cut 5 bases from V and 3 bases from J, with 11 bases between. CDR1 MNHNS and CDR2 SASEGT come from the germline V gene. The CDR3 sequence: CASSRTAANQPQHF. Here the CDR3 DNA reads TGTGCCAGCAGTCGGACAGCGGCCAATCAGCCCCAGCATTTT.

This clonotype was recorded at least ten times. At one of its ends the junction is not consistent with the germline gene, which may arise from a read error. The chain has TRBV5-1 and TRBJ2-5, with D maybe TRBD2 (5 bases). This CDR3 has 15 residues. Germline CDR1 reads SGHRS; CDR2 reads YFSETQ. In DNA form, the CDR3 reads TGTGCTAGCAGCTTAGGGTCAGGCGGTCAAGAGACCCAGTACTTC. This encodes CASSLGSGGQETQYF.

This clonotype was observed a handful of times. The chain links TRBV6-1 to TRBJ2-7, with TRBD2 as a possible D gene (6 bases). This CDR3 is 13 amino acids long. The germline V and J ends were trimmed by 6 bases and 6 bases, with 15 bases remaining between them. Germline CDR1 is MNHNS and CDR2 is SASEGT. CDR3 DNA: TGTGCCAGCAGCTCCTTTCGGGGGACCGAGCAGTACTTC. It encodes CASSSFRGTEQYF.

This clonotype was picked up many times. The V call is TRBV4-1, the J call TRBJ2-3; D perhaps matches TRBD2 (5 bases). V gave up 3 bases and J gave up 3 bases, with 7 bases separating them. The CDR3 totals 13 residues. The germline gives CDR1 MGHRA, CDR2 YSYEKL. CDR3 bases: TGCGCCAGCAGCCACCGGGAAACAGATACGCAGTATTTT. Its translation: CASSHRETDTQYF.

V and J are TRBV13 and TRBJ2-7, with 10 bases fitting TRBD2. Germline trimming cut 0 bases from V and 2 bases from J; bases unmatched to any gene: 7. The CDR3 is 17 residues long. CDR1 and CDR2 from the germline V gene are PRHDT and FYEKMQ (reference sequence). CDR3 sequence: CASSLGGNSGRTYEQYF. CDR3 nucleotides: TGTGCCAGCAGCTTAGGGGGAAATAGCGGGAGGACCTACGAGCAGTACTTC.

The chain links TRBV6-2 or TRBV6-3 to TRBJ2-3, with 14 positions matching TRBD2. This CDR3 contains 21 residues. V trimming: 0 bases; J trimming: 7 bases; junction bases outside the gene matches: 18. Germline values: CDR1 MNHEY, CDR2 SVGEGT. The CDR3, as DNA: TGTGCCAGCAGTTACTCGAAGTACAGGGGACTAGCGGGGGCCCGCATTCATACGCAGTATTTT. Its protein is CASSYSKYRGLAGARIHTQYF.

This chain links TRBV10-3 with TRBJ2-1, with 9 bases aligning to TRBD1. The CDR3 loop spans 14 amino acids. The V and J ends lost 8 bases and 14 bases, in that order; junction bases with no gene match: 16. Germline V gene sequence: CDR1 ENHRY, CDR2 SYGVKD. In nucleotides, the CDR3 is TGTGCCATCCGCAGGACAGGGGATGTGGCGGGCGAGTTCTTC. It codes for CAIRRTGDVAGEFF.

The chain joins TRBV5-6 to TRBJ2-1; 8 bases map to TRBD1. Germline V gene lookup returns CDR1 SGHDT and CDR2 YYEEEE. Trimming cost V 2 bases and J 6 bases; bases outside gene matches: 16. The CDR3 totals 18 residues. CDR3 sequence: CASSLRWNPGGVINEQFF. CDR3 DNA: TGTGCCAGCAGCTTAAGGTGGAATCCAGGGGGCGTCATCAATGAGCAGTTCTTC.

This clonotype was detected only a few times. The genes are TRBV12-3 or TRBV12-4 and TRBJ1-4, with 7 bases matching TRBD1. The trim removed 4 bases at V and 10 bases at J, leaving 0 bases unmatched. This CDR3 comprises 11 residues. The CDR3 here is CASSYRGKLFF. As DNA, the CDR3 is TGTGCCAGCAGTTACAGGGGAAAACTGTTTTTT.

The chain joins TRBV2 to TRBJ1-1; D remains ambiguous. This CDR3 is built from 15 residues. Trimming shortened V by 7 bases and J by 11 bases, and 26 bases separated the two germline ends. Germline-derived CDR1 and CDR2 are SNHLY and FYNNEI. The CDR3 DNA sequence: TGTGCCAGCACCTTGAGACAAGGACTCAACGGTGGGGCTTTCTTT. It is translated as CASTLRQGLNGGAFF.

J is TRBJ1-2 and V is TRBV5-5, with a possible D match to TRBD1 (6 bases). Trimming pared 0 bases from V and 8 bases from J, leaving 11 bases between. The CDR3 runs 13 residues. Germline CDR1 and CDR2: SGHKS and YYEKEE (reference sequence). The DNA of the CDR3 is TGTGCCAGCAGCTTGGGAGGGGGTGTCGGCTACACCTTC. Amino acid sequence: CASSLGGGVGYTF.

The CDR3 DNA reads as TGTGCCAGCAGCAACGGACTAGGGGGAGAGACCCAGTACTTC. Protein: CASSNGLGGETQYF. V usage is TRBV7-9 and J usage is TRBJ2-5, with D possibly being TRBD2 (7 bases). The V end was cut by 5 bases, the J end by 4 bases, with 14 bases between. The CDR3 is 14 residues long. Germline V CDR1 and CDR2: SEHNR, FQNEAQ (reference sequence).

The chain couples TRBV20-1 to TRBJ2-1; 13 bases are shared with TRBD2. From germline, CDR1 is DFQATT and CDR2 SNEGSKA (reference sequence). The junction had 13 bases not matched to a gene; V was cut back by 4 bases and J by 1 base. The CDR3 is 19 residues long. The CDR3 is CSAIEGGLAGFLSYNEQFF. CDR3 nucleotide sequence: TGCAGTGCTATCGAAGGGGGACTAGCGGGATTTCTATCCTACAATGAGCAGTTCTTC.

The chain combines TRBV5-1 with TRBJ2-1, with 12 bases matching TRBD2. Germline lookup yields CDR1 SGHRS and CDR2 YFSETQ. The CDR3 length is 17 residues. The V gene end was trimmed by 1 base and the J gene end by 9 bases; junction bases not matched to a gene: 11. CDR3 coding DNA: TGCGCCAGCAGCTTGAAACGACTAGCGGGAGTAACTACTGAGCAGTTCTTC. Translating it yields CASSLKRLAGVTTEQFF.

This clonotype was counted a few times. The V and J genes are TRBV6-1 and TRBJ2-2; D remains ambiguous. Deletions cut 5 bases from V and 7 bases from J, with 14 bases between. This CDR3 is built from 14 residues. The germline V gene encodes CDR1 MNHNS and CDR2 SASEGT. The CDR3 DNA follows: TGTGCCAGCAGTCCGACCACCTTCGGCGGGGAGCTGTTTTTT. Translated, it gives CASSPTTFGGELFF.

This clonotype was detected ten times or more. This rearrangement joins TRBV5-6 to TRBJ2-7; D possibly corresponds to TRBD2 (6 bases). The CDR3 has 15 residues. V was cut by 0 bases and J by 1 base, with 11 bases left in between. CDR1 and CDR2 (germline): SGHDT, YYEEEE. This CDR3 reads CASSLVIAASYEQYF. In DNA, the CDR3 is TGTGCCAGCAGCTTGGTTATAGCGGCATCCTACGAGCAGTACTTC.

V is TRBV7-9 and J is TRBJ1-5; D gene unclear. Trimming removed 4 bases at V and 4 bases at J, with 5 bases between. There are 12 residues in the CDR3. CDR1 SEHNR and CDR2 FQNEAQ come from the germline V gene (reference sequence). The CDR3 reads CASSYQNQPQHF. The DNA for the CDR3 is TGTGCCAGCAGCTACCAAAATCAGCCCCAGCATTTT.

The chain couples TRBV7-2 to TRBJ2-1; the match to TRBD2 covers 7 bases. Germline assignment: CDR1 SGHTA and CDR2 FQGNSA. Trimming took 5 bases from V and 12 from J; bases not matched to a gene: 7. This CDR3 has 12 residues. The CDR3 sequence: CASSGGDPGQFF. DNA for the CDR3: TGTGCCAGCAGCGGGGGGGACCCGGGGCAGTTCTTC.

DNA of the CDR3: TGTGCCTGGAGTGTACGGCGGGGTACAGATACGCAGTATTTT. Its protein is CAWSVRRGTDTQYF. V is TRBV30 and J is TRBJ2-3, with D possibly matching TRBD2 (6 bases). V dropped 0 bases and J dropped 3 bases, with 10 bases sitting between them. CDR3 length: 14 amino acids. Germline CDR1 reads GTSNPN; CDR2 reads SVGIG (reference sequence).

The chain combines TRBV10-3 with TRBJ1-2; D is possibly TRBD1 (5 bases). V was pared by 10 bases and J by 8 bases, with 20 bases between. Germline CDR1 is ENHRY and CDR2 is SYGVKD. The CDR3 covers 13 residues. CDR3 sequence (DNA): TGTGCCACCTTTAGGGGCCAGGGAAAGGGCTACACCTTC. Amino acid sequence: CATFRGQGKGYTF.

The V gene is TRBV6-1, the J gene TRBJ2-7; 7 bases are a match to TRBD1. The germline V gene encodes CDR1 MNHNS and CDR2 SASEGT. The CDR3 contains 14 residues. Trimming at V came to 6 bases and at J to 3 bases, leaving 8 bases not matched to a gene. CDR3 bases: TGTGCCAGCAGCCCGGGACAGAATTACTACGAGCAGTACTTC. Protein: CASSPGQNYYEQYF.

This clonotype showed up just a few times. V usage is TRBV19 and J usage is TRBJ2-7, with D possibly matching TRBD2 (6 bases). Germline CDR1 reads LNHDA; CDR2 reads SQIVND (reference sequence). V lost 6 bases and J 9 bases, leaving 24 bases between the germline ends. The CDR3 contains 15 residues. CDR3 DNA sequence: TGTGCCAGTAGCTTTGGACGGGGGTCTCAGACTGGGCAGTACTTC. The encoded protein is CASSFGRGSQTGQYF.

The chain combines TRBV27 with TRBJ1-5; no clear D gene. Germline V CDR1 and CDR2: MNHEY, SMNVEV (reference sequence). This CDR3 spans 13 amino acids. Trimming took 5 bases from V and 6 from J, leaving 11 bases between them. The CDR3 nucleotides read TGTGCCAGCAGTCCAAACAGCGGTCAGCCCCAGCATTTT. Amino acids: CASSPNSGQPQHF.

There are a few counts of this clonotype. This sequence joins TRBV29-1 and TRBJ1-1; D gene ambiguous. The V end was cut by 7 bases, the J end by 4 bases, with 7 bases between. The CDR3 contains 10 residues. Germline CDR1 SQVTM, CDR2 ANQGSEA. The CDR3 region is CSGVFTEAFF. CDR3 nucleotide sequence: TGCAGCGGGGTGTTCACTGAAGCTTTCTTT.

Notes on this clonotype: This may be a read error: a much more frequent sequence differs by one nucleotide. The chain joins TRBV29-1 to TRBJ1-1; a possible D gene is TRBD1 (5 bases). This CDR3 has 12 amino acids. The ends were cut back, 6 bases at V and 1 base at J, with 9 bases in the middle. CDR1 is SQVTM and CDR2 is ANQGSEA in the germline V gene. The CDR3 DNA reads TGCAGCGTCCCCCAGGGGAACACTGAAGCTTTCTTT. Its protein is CSVPQGNTEAFF.

The sample holds many counts of this clonotype. This sequence joins TRBV5-1 and TRBJ2-2; D call uncertain. Germline-derived CDR1 and CDR2 are SGHRS and YFSETQ. The length of the CDR3 is 14 residues. V dropped 1 base and J dropped 0 bases, with 4 bases sitting between them. The CDR3: CASSLSANTGELFF. The DNA for the CDR3 is TGCGCCAGCAGCTTGTCGGCGAACACCGGGGAGCTGTTTTTT.

This clonotype was recorded at least ten times. The chain recombines TRBV7-8 with TRBJ1-1; D remains ambiguous. Trimming removed 3 bases from V and 5 bases from J, with 13 bases in between. This CDR3 region has 14 residues. The germline CDR1 and CDR2 sequences are SGHVS and FQNEAQ. This CDR3 is CASSFPGRGTEAFF. The CDR3 bases are TGTGCCAGCAGCTTTCCGGGCAGAGGGACTGAAGCTTTCTTT.

This clonotype was counted only a few times. The gene calls are TRBV7-2 and TRBJ2-7; TRBD1 matches at 9 bases. The CDR3 is 16 amino acids. Germline V CDR1 and CDR2: SGHTA, FQGNSA. V dropped 0 bases and J dropped 3; count of bases not matched to a gene: 6. The CDR3 protein is CASSLAVKTGGYEQYF. The CDR3 DNA reads as TGTGCCAGCAGCTTAGCGGTCAAGACAGGGGGCTACGAGCAGTACTTC.